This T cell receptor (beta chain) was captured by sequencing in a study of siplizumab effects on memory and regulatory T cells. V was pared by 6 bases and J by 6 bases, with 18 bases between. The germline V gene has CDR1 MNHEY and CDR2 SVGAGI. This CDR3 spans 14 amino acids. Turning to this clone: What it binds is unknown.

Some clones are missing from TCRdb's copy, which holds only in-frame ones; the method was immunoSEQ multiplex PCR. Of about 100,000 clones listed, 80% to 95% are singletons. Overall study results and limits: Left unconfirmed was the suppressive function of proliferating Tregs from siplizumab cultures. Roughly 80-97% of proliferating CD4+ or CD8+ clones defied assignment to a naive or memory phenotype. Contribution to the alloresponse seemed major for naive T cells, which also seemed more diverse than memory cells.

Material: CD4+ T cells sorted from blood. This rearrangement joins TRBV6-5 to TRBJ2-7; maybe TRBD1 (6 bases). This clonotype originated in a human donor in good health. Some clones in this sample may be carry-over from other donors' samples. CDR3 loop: CASRRTVTVREQYF. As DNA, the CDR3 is TGTGCCAGCAGGCGGACAGTTACAGTACGCGAGCAGTACTTC.